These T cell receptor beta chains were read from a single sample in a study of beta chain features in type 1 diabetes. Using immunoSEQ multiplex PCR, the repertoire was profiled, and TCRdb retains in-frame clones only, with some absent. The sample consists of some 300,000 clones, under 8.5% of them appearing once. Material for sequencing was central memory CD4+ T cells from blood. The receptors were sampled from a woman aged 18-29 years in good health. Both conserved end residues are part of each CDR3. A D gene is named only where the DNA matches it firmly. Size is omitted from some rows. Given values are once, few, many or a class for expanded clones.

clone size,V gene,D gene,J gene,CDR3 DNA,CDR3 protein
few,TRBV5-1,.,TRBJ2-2,TGCGCCAGCAGCTTGGGGAACACCGGGGAGCTGTTTTTT,CASSLGNTGELFF
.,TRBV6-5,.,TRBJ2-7,TGTGCCACCCAGAGGTCGGGGTCCTACGAGCAGTACTTC,CATQRSGSYEQYF
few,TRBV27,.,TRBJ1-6,TGTGCCAGCAGTGGCCCCCCGGTGCTACATTCACCCCTCCACTTT,CASSGPPVLHSPLHF
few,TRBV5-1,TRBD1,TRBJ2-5,TGCGCCAGCAGCGAGGGACAGGGTATACAGCAGTACTTC,CASSEGQGIQQYF
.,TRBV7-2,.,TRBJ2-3,TGTGCCAGCAGCTTAGGGGGTGTGAGGACAGATACGCAGTATTTT,CASSLGGVRTDTQYF
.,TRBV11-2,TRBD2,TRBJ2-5,TGTGCCAGCAGCTTAAGCGGGGCGGGAGTGGGGGAGACCCAGTACTTC,CASSLSGAGVGETQYF
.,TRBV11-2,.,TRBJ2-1,TGTGCCAGCAGCTTAGAGAGTCAGGGTAACAATGAGCAGTTCTTC,CASSLESQGNNEQFF
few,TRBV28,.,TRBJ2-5,TGTGCCAGCAGTTTGTTACAGACGCAAGAGACCCAGTACTTC,CASSLLQTQETQYF
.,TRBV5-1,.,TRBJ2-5,TGCGCCAGCAGCTTGGGGGCTGGGGAGACCCAGTACTTC,CASSLGAGETQYF
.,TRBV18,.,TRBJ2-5,TGTGCCAGCTCGCTAGGACAGAAAGAGACCCAGTACTTC,CASSLGQKETQYF
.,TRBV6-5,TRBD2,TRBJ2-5,TGTGCCAGCCAACAGCGGGAGGGATACCAAGAGACCCAGTACTTC,CASQQREGYQETQYF
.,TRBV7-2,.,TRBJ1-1,TGTGCCAGCACAAAGAACATCGTAGGGACTGAAGCTTTCTTT,CASTKNIVGTEAFF
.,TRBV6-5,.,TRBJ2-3,TGTGCCAGCAGTTACTCGGGTGCCCGCACAGATACGCAGTATTTT,CASSYSGARTDTQYF
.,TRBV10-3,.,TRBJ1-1,TGTGCCTCTCGGCCGCGGGGAGATACTGAAGCTTTCTTT,CASRPRGDTEAFF
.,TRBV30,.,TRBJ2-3,TGTGCCTGGAGTGGACAAGACACAGATACGCAGTATTTT,CAWSGQDTDTQYF
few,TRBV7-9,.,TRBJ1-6,TGTGCCAGCAGCTTAGCGCTGGGGGTAGCATCACCCCTCCACTTT,CASSLALGVASPLHF
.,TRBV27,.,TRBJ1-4,TGTGCCAGCAGAGACGGGACGAGGAATGAAAAACTGTTTTTT,CASRDGTRNEKLFF
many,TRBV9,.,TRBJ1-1,TGTGCCAGCAGCGTACTAGATGTGGGGAACACTGAAGCTTTCTTT,CASSVLDVGNTEAFF
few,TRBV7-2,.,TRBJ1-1,TGTGCCAGCAGCTTATTAGGGACCAAAGCTTTCTTT,CASSLLGTKAFF
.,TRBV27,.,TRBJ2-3,TGTGCCAGCAGTTCGTCATTGGGCACAGATACGCAGTATTTT,CASSSSLGTDTQYF
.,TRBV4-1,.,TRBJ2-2,TGCGCCAGCAGCCTAACTAGCCGATCGGGCACCGGGGAGCTGTTTTTT,CASSLTSRSGTGELFF
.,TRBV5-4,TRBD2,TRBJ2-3,TGTGCCAGCAGCTCCGGAGCGGGGGCAAAAGATACGCAGTATTTT,CASSSGAGAKDTQYF
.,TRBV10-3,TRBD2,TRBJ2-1,TGTGCCATCAGTGACCTCGCCGGGGAGGGTGAGCAGTTCTTC,CAISDLAGEGEQFF
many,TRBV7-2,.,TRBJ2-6,TGTGCCAGCAGCTTAGGTTCTGGGGCCAACGTCCTGACTTTC,CASSLGSGANVLTF
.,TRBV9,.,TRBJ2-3,TGTGCCAGCAGCGGAGACTCGTATACGCAGTATTTT,CASSGDSYTQYF
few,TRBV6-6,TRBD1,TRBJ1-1,TGTGCCAGCAGAATACAGGGGATGAACACTGAAGCTTTCTTT,CASRIQGMNTEAFF
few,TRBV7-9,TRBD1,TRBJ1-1,TGTGCCAGCAGCCCGGGACAGCGCATGAACACTGAAGCTTTCTTT,CASSPGQRMNTEAFF
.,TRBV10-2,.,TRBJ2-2,TGCGCCAGCAGTGATTCCAGAGCCGGGGAGCTGTTTTTT,CASSDSRAGELFF
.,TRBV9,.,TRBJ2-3,TGTGCCAGCAGCCCGTGGGCGGGTAGCACAGATACGCAGTATTTT,CASSPWAGSTDTQYF
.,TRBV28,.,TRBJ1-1,TGTGCCAGCAGTTTGGGGGGGCGGATGAACACTGAAGCTTTCTTT,CASSLGGRMNTEAFF
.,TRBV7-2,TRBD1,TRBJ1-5,TGTGCCAGCAGCAAGAAGGGGGCACAACAGCCCCAGCATTTT,CASSKKGAQQPQHF
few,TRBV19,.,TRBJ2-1,TGTGCCAGTAGGATCCGTGTTTCAAGCTCCTACAATGAGCAGTTCTTC,CASRIRVSSSYNEQFF
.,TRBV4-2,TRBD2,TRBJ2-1,TGTGCCAGCAGCCACCTAAGCGGGAGCTCCTACAATGAGCAGTTCTTC,CASSHLSGSSYNEQFF
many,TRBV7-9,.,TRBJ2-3,TGTGCCAGCAGCCGGGAGGGGGCTGATACGCAGTATTTT,CASSREGADTQYF
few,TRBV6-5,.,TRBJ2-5,TGTGCCAGCAGTTTCATGGATACAGGGAGAGAGACCCAGTACTTC,CASSFMDTGRETQYF
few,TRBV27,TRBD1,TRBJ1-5,TGTGCCAGCAGTCCGGGGACAGGGCCCAATCAGCCCCAGCATTTT,CASSPGTGPNQPQHF
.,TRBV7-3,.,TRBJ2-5,TGTGCCAGCAGCTTAGTGCACCAAGAGACCCAGTACTTC,CASSLVHQETQYF
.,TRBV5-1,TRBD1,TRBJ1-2,TGCGCCAGCAGCTTGGGACAGGGAGGTCGTGGCTACACCTTC,CASSLGQGGRGYTF
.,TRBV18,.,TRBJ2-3,TGTGCCAGCTCACCAAGTCGGGTTGGGACAGATACGCAGTATTTT,CASSPSRVGTDTQYF
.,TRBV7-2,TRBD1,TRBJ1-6,TGTGCCAGCAGCTTAGCCGGGACAGGGGGGCTTCCCCTCCACTTT,CASSLAGTGGLPLHF
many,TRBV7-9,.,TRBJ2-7,TGTGCCAGCGCTCGGGCCGCAACCTACGAGCAGTACTTC,CASARAATYEQYF
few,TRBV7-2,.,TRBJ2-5,TGTGCCAGCAACCAAGGGGTGGGGACCCAGTACTTC,CASNQGVGTQYF
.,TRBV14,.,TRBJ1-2,TGTGCCAGCAGCCAAGACGCAGGACCCTATGGCTACACCTTC,CASSQDAGPYGYTF
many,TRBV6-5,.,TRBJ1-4,TGTGCCAGCAGTTACTCCTCAGGGGATGAAAAACTGTTTTTT,CASSYSSGDEKLFF
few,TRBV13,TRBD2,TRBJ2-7,TGTGCCAGCAGCTTAGTAGCGGGAACTGGCTCCTACGAGCAGTACTTC,CASSLVAGTGSYEQYF
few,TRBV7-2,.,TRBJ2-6,TGTGCCAGCAGCCCCGGGACTTTAGGCTCTGGGGCCAACGTCCTGACTTTC,CASSPGTLGSGANVLTF
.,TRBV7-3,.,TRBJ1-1,TGTGCCAGCAGCTCAGGGACACCCTACACTGAAGCTTTCTTT,CASSSGTPYTEAFF
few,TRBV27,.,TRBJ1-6,TGTGCCAGCAGTTTCCGGACCAATTCACCCCTCCACTTT,CASSFRTNSPLHF
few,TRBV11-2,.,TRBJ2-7,TGTGCCAGCAGCTTATCTCCAGGAATATACGAGCAGTACTTC,CASSLSPGIYEQYF
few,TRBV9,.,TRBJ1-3,TGTGCCAGCAGCGACCCCCGGTCTGGAAACACCATATATTTT,CASSDPRSGNTIYF
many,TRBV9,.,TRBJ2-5,TGTGCCAGCAGCGTTACGACAAGGGGAGAGACCCAGTACTTC,CASSVTTRGETQYF
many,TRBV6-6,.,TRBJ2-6,TGTGCCAGCAGTTTATTAGCGTCTGGGGCCAACGTCCTGACTTTC,CASSLLASGANVLTF
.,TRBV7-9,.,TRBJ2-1,TGCGCCAGCAGCCAAGATCATCGGGCGGCTGAGCAGTTCTTC,CASSQDHRAAEQFF
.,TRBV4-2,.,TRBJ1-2,TGTGCCAGCAGCCAGGGCTACTCCTATGGCTACACCTTC,CASSQGYSYGYTF
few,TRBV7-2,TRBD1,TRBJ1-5,TGTGCCAGCAGCCGGGGACAGGGTCAGGGGCAGCCCCAGCATTTT,CASSRGQGQGQPQHF